The clone carrying this TCR beta chain occurred many times. These data are taken from a study of T cells in Graves' hyperthyroidism and ophthalmopathy. The germline CDR1 and CDR2 sequences are MNHEY and SVGEGT. The CDR3 totals 14 residues. V shed 0 bases, J shed 4 bases, and the junction held 1 base outside the gene matches. TCR beta CDR3 regions were amplified from RNA transcripts. HTBI primers drove first-round RT-PCR of the TCR CDR3. TCRdb re-called the multiplex PCR reads through MiXCR, storing one row per CDR3 protein. Of about 480,000 distinct CDR3 sequences in the sample, around a quarter were seen once.

This TCR came from a woman under 40 with Graves' ophthalmopathy. This rearrangement joins TRBV6-2 or TRBV6-3 to TRBJ1-1; 8 bases are a match to TRBD1. Sample: blood. CDR3 nucleotides: TGTGCCAGCAGTTACTCGACAGGGGCCACTGAAGCTTTCTTT. Its translation: CASSYSTGATEAFF.